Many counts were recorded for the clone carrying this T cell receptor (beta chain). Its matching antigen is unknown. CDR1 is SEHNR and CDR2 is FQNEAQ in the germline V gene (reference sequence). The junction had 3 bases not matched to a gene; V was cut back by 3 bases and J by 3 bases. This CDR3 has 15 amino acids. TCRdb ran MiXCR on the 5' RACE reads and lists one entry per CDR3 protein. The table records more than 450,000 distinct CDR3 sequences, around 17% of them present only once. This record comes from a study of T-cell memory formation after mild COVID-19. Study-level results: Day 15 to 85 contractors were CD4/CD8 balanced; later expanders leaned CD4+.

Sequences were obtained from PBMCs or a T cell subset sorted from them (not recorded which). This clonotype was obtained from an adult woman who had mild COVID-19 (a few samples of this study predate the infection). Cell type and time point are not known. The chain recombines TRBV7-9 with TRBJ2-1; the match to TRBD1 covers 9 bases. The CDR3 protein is CASSFPGQGYNEQFF. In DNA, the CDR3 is TGTGCCAGCAGCTTTCCGGGACAGGGCTACAATGAGCAGTTCTTC.